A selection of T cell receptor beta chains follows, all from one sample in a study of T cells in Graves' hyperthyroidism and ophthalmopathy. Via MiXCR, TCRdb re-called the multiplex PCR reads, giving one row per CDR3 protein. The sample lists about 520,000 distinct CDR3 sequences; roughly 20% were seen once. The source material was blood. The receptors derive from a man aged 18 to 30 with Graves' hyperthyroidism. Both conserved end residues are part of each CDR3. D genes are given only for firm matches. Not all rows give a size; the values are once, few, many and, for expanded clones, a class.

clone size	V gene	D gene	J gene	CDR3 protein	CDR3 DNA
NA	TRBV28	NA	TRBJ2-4	CASSLSGSGNIKYF	TGTGCCAGCAGTTTATCAGGTTCTGGGAACATTAAGTACTTC
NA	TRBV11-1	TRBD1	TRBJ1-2	CASSIRQGQTNFYGYTF	TGTGCCAGCAGCATTCGACAGGGACAAACTAACTTCTATGGCTACACCTTC
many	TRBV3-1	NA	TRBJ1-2	CASSKLANYGYTF	TGTGCCAGCAGCAAATTAGCTAACTATGGCTACACCTTC
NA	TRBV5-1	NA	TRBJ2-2	CASSDPGQTTGELFF	TGCGCCAGCAGCGATCCGGGACAAACGACCGGGGAGCTGTTTTTT
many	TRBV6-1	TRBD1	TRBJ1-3	CASSLNRGTGNTIYF	TGTGCCAGCAGCCTAAACAGGGGAACTGGAAACACCATATATTTT
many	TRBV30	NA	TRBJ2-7	CAWTGASYEQYF	TGTGCCTGGACGGGGGCCTCCTACGAGCAGTACTTC
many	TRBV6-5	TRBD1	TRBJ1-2	CASSYSTSGQGRGYTF	TGTGCCAGCAGTTACTCTACCTCGGGACAGGGTCGTGGCTACACCTTC
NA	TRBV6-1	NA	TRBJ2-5	CASSESGDSEETQYF	TGTGCCAGCAGTGAGAGCGGGGACAGCGAAGAGACCCAGTACTTC
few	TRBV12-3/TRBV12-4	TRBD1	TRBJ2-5	CASRQQGARTQYF	TGTGCCAGCCGCCAACAGGGGGCACGGACCCAGTACTTC
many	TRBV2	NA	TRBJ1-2	CASSGLGGSSGYTF	TGTGCCAGCAGCGGGCTTGGGGGTTCGAGTGGCTACACCTTC
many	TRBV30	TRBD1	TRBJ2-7	CAWSGGQVYEQYF	TGTGCCTGGAGCGGGGGACAGGTCTACGAGCAGTACTTC
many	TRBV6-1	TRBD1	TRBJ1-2	CASSPQGATLHGYTF	TGTGCCAGCAGTCCACAGGGGGCTACCCTTCATGGCTACACCTTC
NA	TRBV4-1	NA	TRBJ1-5	CASSPGVGLLGQPQHF	TGCGCCAGCAGCCCGGGGGTGGGCCTCCTAGGTCAGCCCCAGCATTTT
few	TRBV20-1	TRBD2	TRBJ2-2	CSAQLAGENTGELFF	TGCAGTGCACAACTAGCGGGGGAGAACACCGGGGAGCTGTTTTTT
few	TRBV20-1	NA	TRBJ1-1	CSAEGTSEAFF	TGCAGTGCTGAGGGGACGAGCGAAGCTTTCTTT
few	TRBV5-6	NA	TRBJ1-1	CASSLAVGGANTEAFF	TGTGCCAGCAGCTTGGCGGTGGGGGGAGCGAACACTGAAGCTTTCTTT
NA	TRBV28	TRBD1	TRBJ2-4	CASSPGQGAKNIQYF	TGTGCCAGCTCTCCGGGACAGGGGGCCAAAAACATTCAGTACTTC
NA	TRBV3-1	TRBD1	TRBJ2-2	CASSHGTANGELFF	TGTGCCAGCAGCCACGGGACAGCTAACGGGGAGCTGTTTTTT
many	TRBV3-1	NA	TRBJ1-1	CASSRQDGFEAFF	TGTGCCAGCAGCCGCCAAGATGGGTTTGAAGCTTTCTTT
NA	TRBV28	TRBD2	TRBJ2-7	CASIRGRASPYEQYF	TGTGCCAGCATTAGAGGGAGGGCCTCCCCCTACGAGCAGTACTTC
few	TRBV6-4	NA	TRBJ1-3	CASRADGRNTIYF	TGTGCCAGCAGGGCCGACGGACGGAACACCATATATTTT
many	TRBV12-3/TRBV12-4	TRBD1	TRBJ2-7	CASSHLTGLGEQYF	TGTGCCAGCAGCCACTTGACAGGGCTCGGCGAGCAGTACTTC
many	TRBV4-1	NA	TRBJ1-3	CASSQEGKGIRTIYF	TGCGCCAGCAGCCAAGAGGGGAAGGGTATTCGCACCATATATTTT
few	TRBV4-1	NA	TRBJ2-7	CASSPNPGVFPYEQYF	TGCGCCAGCAGCCCCAACCCGGGGGTTTTCCCCTACGAGCAGTACTTC
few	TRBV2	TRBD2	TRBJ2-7	CASSENGGGHYEQYF	TGTGCCAGCAGTGAAAATGGCGGGGGGCACTACGAGCAGTACTTC
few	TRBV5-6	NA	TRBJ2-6	CASKGIDGANVLTF	TGTGCCAGCAAGGGGATTGATGGGGCCAACGTCCTGACTTTC
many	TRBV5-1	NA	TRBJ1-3	CASSLLEAGTSSTTIYF	TGCGCCAGCAGCTTACTCGAAGCCGGGACTTCGTCGACCACCATATATTTT
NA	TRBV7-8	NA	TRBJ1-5	CASSLEKGWGGQPQHF	TGTGCCAGCAGCTTAGAAAAGGGTTGGGGCGGTCAGCCCCAGCATTTT
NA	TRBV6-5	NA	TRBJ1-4	CASLGEKLFF	TGTGCCAGCTTAGGTGAAAAACTGTTTTTT
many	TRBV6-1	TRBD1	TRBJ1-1	CASRTGEGLWTEAFF	TGTGCCAGCAGAACAGGGGAAGGTTTGTGGACTGAAGCTTTCTTT
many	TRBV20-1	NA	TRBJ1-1	CSATHYVDTEAFF	TGCAGTGCTACCCATTATGTGGACACTGAAGCTTTCTTT
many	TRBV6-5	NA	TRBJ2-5	CASSRDVQIETQYF	TGTGCCAGCAGTCGAGACGTACAGATAGAGACCCAGTACTTC
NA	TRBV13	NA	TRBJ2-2	CASSSPTLLAGELFF	TGTGCCAGCAGCTCGCCGACTCTCCTGGCCGGGGAGCTGTTTTTT
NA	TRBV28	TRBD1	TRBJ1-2	CASSPPVGGGEDGYTF	TGTGCCAGCAGCCCACCCGTAGGGGGCGGGGAGGATGGCTACACCTTC
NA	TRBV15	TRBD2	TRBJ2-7	CATSRDKGLAGEQYF	TGTGCCACCAGCAGAGATAAGGGACTAGCGGGTGAGCAGTACTTC
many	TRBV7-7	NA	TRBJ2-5	CASSPILARETQYF	TGTGCCAGCAGCCCGATTCTTGCGAGGGAGACCCAGTACTTC
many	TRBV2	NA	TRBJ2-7	CATNDGYEQYF	TGTGCCACCAATGACGGATACGAGCAGTACTTC
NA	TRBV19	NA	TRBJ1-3	CASSATRGSGNTIYF	TGTGCCAGTAGTGCAACACGGGGCTCTGGAAACACCATATATTTT
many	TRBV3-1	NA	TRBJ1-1	CASSQGTAEAFF	TGTGCCAGCAGCCAAGGGACTGCTGAAGCTTTCTTT
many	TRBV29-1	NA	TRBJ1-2	CSVPTGVYGYTF	TGCAGCGTTCCGACAGGAGTTTATGGCTACACCTTC
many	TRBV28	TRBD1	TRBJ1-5	CATCGGQGFYSNQPQHF	TGTGCCACTTGCGGCGGACAGGGGTTTTATAGCAATCAGCCCCAGCATTTT
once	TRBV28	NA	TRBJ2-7	CASSLEQSGEQYF	TGTGCCAGCAGTTTAGAACAGTCTGGCGAGCAGTACTTC
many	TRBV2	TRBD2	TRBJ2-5	CASSAGTSGQETQYF	TGTGCCAGCAGCGCCGGGACTAGCGGCCAAGAGACCCAGTACTTC
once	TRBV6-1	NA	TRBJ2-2	CASSEAPVWAGDLFF	TGTGCCAGCAGTGAAGCGCCAGTGTGGGCCGGGGATCTGTTTTTT
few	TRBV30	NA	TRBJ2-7	CAWNGLGQNEPYEQYF	TGTGCCTGGAACGGCCTCGGACAGAACGAGCCCTACGAGCAGTACTTC
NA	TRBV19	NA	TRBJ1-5	CASRLIGADNQPQHF	TGTGCCAGTAGACTAATCGGGGCAGACAATCAGCCCCAGCATTTT
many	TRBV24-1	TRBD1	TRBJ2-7	CATSETGGVEQYF	TGTGCCACCAGTGAAACAGGGGGCGTTGAGCAGTACTTC
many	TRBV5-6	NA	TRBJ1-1	CASSLGGAKAFF	TGTGCCAGCAGCTTGGGGGGGGCTAAAGCTTTCTTT
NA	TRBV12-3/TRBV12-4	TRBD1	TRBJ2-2	CASSWGQGATGELFF	TGTGCCAGCAGTTGGGGACAGGGGGCCACCGGGGAGCTGTTTTTT